This TCR beta chain stems from a study of vaccination effects on CD4 cells after COVID-19. Of note for this clone: The target antigen is unknown.

This CDR3 has 15 amino acids. V gave up 7 bases and J gave up 7 bases, with 21 bases separating them. Germline assignment: CDR1 MNHEY and CDR2 SVGAGI. Study-wide results and limits: The study dataset contains few convalescent patients and includes no early post-infection timepoints. Cross-reactivity toward common cold coronaviruses was confined to only 1 of 255 vaccine-induced clones in healthy vaccinees.

Method: immunoSEQ multiplex PCR; TCRdb's copy keeps in-frame clones and lacks some. The data show about 54,000 clones, with roughly 80% seen just once and more than 2% held by the top ten. Under the ViraFEST assay, PBMC were stimulated with viral peptide pools so that antigen-specific CD4+ T cells expanded. Sequencing was performed afterwards. After roughly 9 days in culture, the CD4+ T cells were isolated. Each culture well received some 1.9 million PBMC. These cells were then cultured in IMDM with approximately 10 IU/ml IL-2 and roughly 10 ug/ml peptides. The material sequenced was CD4+ T cells from PBMCs cultured with HCoV-229E spike peptides, taken before COVID-19 vaccination. This TCR came from a human donor who received a COVID-19 vaccine. The gene calls are TRBV6-5 and TRBJ2-3; weak D call: TRBD2 (5 bases). CDR3 coding DNA: TGTGCCAGCATGCGGGCCAGCGCACGCCTTAATACGCAGTATTTT. Translation gives CASMRASARLNTQYF.